Presented here are 16 T cell receptor beta chains from one specimen sequenced in a study of CD8 T cells in Susac syndrome. RNA was extracted with the RNeasy kit, and a quantity of roughly 0.5 to 1 ug was reverse transcribed using random hexamers. TCRdb used MiXCR to reprocess the immunoSEQ multiplex PCR reads, holding one entry per CDR3 protein. This sample yields about 25,000 distinct CDR3 sequences, of which about 95% are seen a single time; about 0.26% belongs to the top ten. Sequencing was performed on CD8+ T cells from PBMCs. These receptor sequences come from a human donor in good health.

As DNA, the CDR3 is TGTGCCAGCAGATGGGAGGGAGGCTCCTACGAGCAGTACTTC. This sequence encodes CASRWEGGSYEQYF. The rearrangement joins TRBV12-3 or TRBV12-4 to TRBJ2-7, with 7 bases that match TRBD2. Trimming took 6 bases from V and 0 from J; bases not matched to a gene: 5. The CDR3 spans 14 residues.

The CDR3 sequence: CASSETGGGETQYF. The CDR3 DNA is TGTGCCAGTAGTGAAACAGGGGGAGGAGAGACCCAGTACTTC. The chain employs TRBV19 and TRBJ2-5; 8 bases are a match to TRBD1. The CDR3 sequence is 14 residues long. Germline CDR1 is LNHDA and CDR2 is SQIVND (reference sequence). Losses at the gene ends were 5 bases for V and 4 bases for J; bases not matched to a gene: 6.

This sequence joins TRBV29-1 and TRBJ2-7, with TRBD1 as a possible D gene (6 bases). Germline loops: CDR1 SQVTM, CDR2 ANQGSEA. V lost 6 bases to trimming and J lost 3 bases, with 21 bases between them. CDR3 size: 15 residues. The CDR3 DNA sequence: TGCAGCGTACGGGGCCAACAGGGAGAAGTCTACGAGCAGTACTTC. The encoded protein is CSVRGQQGEVYEQYF.

The gene calls are TRBV5-4 and TRBJ2-1, with D perhaps TRBD1 or TRBD2 (5 bases each). Trimming removed 5 bases from V and 0 bases from J, with 18 bases in between. The germline CDR1 and CDR2 sequences are SGHNT and YYREEE (reference sequence). CDR3 length equals 17 residues. CDR3 in DNA: TGTGCCAGCAGACCCGGGACGGGGCCGAGCTCCTACAATGAGCAGTTCTTC. Residues: CASRPGTGPSSYNEQFF.

The gene calls are TRBV10-2 and TRBJ1-2, with D uncertain. CDR1 and CDR2 (germline): WSHSY, SAAADI. The CDR3 contains 14 residues. V lost 0 bases and J lost 7, with 12 bases in between. Here the CDR3 DNA reads TGCGCCAGCAGTGAGTCGAGGGTTTTCGGTGGCTACACCTTC. It translates to CASSESRVFGGYTF.

The chain couples TRBV7-9 to TRBJ1-4, with D possibly matching TRBD1 (5 bases). The CDR3 consists of 14 residues. V was clipped by 6 bases and J by 8 bases, with 16 bases between them. The germline V gene encodes CDR1 SEHNR and CDR2 FQNEAQ (reference sequence). The chain's CDR3 is CASRPVGGSEKLFF. CDR3 coding DNA: TGTGCCAGCAGGCCTGTGGGGGGTTCAGAAAAACTGTTTTTT.

This sequence joins TRBV4-1 and TRBJ2-5; the match to TRBD2 covers 7 bases. Germline CDR1 reads MGHRA; CDR2 reads YSYEKL. V was pared by 3 bases and J by 7 bases, with 8 bases of the junction left unmatched. This CDR3 region has 14 residues. The CDR3 loop reads CASSQSPGGGTQYF. The DNA of the CDR3 is TGCGCCAGCAGCCAGTCCCCGGGGGGAGGGACCCAGTACTTC.

CDR3 residues: CASSEEGAAGNTIYF. The DNA of the CDR3 is TGTGCCAGCAGTGAGGAGGGGGCAGCTGGAAACACCATATATTTT. The chain employs TRBV2 and TRBJ1-3, with 7 bases matching TRBD1. The V gene's germline CDR1 is SNHLY and CDR2 FYNNEI. The CDR3 loop spans 15 amino acids. The V and J ends lost 3 bases and 2 bases, in that order; junction bases with no gene match: 4.

The gene calls are TRBV20-1 and TRBJ1-2, with D maybe TRBD1 (6 bases). This CDR3 has 12 residues. Trimming took off 3 bases at V and 4 bases at J, with 9 bases between the two ends. Germline-derived CDR1 and CDR2 are DFQATT and SNEGSKA (reference sequence). The CDR3 nucleotides read TGCAGTGCTAGGACAGGCGTCTATGGCTACACCTTC. Protein sequence: CSARTGVYGYTF.

This rearrangement joins TRBV29-1 to TRBJ1-2, with no clear D. V was cut by 6 bases and J by 0 bases, with 8 bases left in between. This CDR3 spans 12 amino acids. Per the germline V gene, CDR1 is SQVTM and CDR2 is ANQGSEA. Here the CDR3 DNA reads TGCAGCGTCATGACAACTAACTATGGCTACACCTTC. This sequence encodes CSVMTTNYGYTF.

This rearrangement joins TRBV12-3 or TRBV12-4 to TRBJ1-1; D not certain. The CDR3 covers 13 residues. The ends were cut back, 5 bases at V and 2 bases at J, with 9 bases in the middle. In DNA, the CDR3 is TGTGCCAGCAGTGCAGGCGGTAACACTGAAGCTTTCTTT. This encodes CASSAGGNTEAFF.

The CDR3: CSGEAGYNEQFF. The DNA for the CDR3 is TGCAGCGGGGAGGCGGGCTACAATGAGCAGTTCTTC. The chain recombines TRBV29-1 with TRBJ2-1, with D possibly matching TRBD2 (6 bases). In germline, CDR1 is SQVTM, CDR2 ANQGSEA. Trimming pared 7 bases from V and 3 bases from J, leaving 10 bases between. CDR3 length: 12 amino acids.

J is TRBJ2-7 and V is TRBV29-1, with D possibly matching TRBD2 (5 bases). Germline values: CDR1 SQVTM, CDR2 ANQGSEA. Trimming took off 4 bases at V and 4 bases at J, with 17 bases between the two ends. The CDR3 is made up of 14 amino acids. The CDR3 spells CSVGGDGYSYEQYF. The CDR3 bases are TGCAGCGTTGGGGGAGACGGATACTCATACGAGCAGTACTTC.

The CDR3 here is CSVLPRTDTQYF. CDR3 nucleotide sequence: TGCAGCGTACTGCCAAGAACAGATACGCAGTATTTT. The chain carries TRBV29-1 and TRBJ2-3; no clear D gene. Germline CDR1 is SQVTM and CDR2 is ANQGSEA. V gave up 6 bases and J gave up 3 bases, with 10 bases separating them. CDR3 size: 12 residues.

The chain recombines TRBV6-1 with TRBJ2-1; tentatively, D is TRBD1 (6 bases). The CDR3 length is 16 residues. V gave up 0 bases and J gave up 0 bases, with 9 bases separating them. Germline V lookup: CDR1 MNHNS, CDR2 SASEGT. This CDR3 reads CASSEADRSSYNEQFF. The CDR3 DNA follows: TGTGCCAGCAGTGAAGCGGACAGAAGCTCCTACAATGAGCAGTTCTTC.

The V gene is TRBV5-1, the J gene TRBJ1-4; 7 bases align to TRBD1. The germline CDR1 and CDR2 sequences are SGHRS and YFSETQ. J was trimmed by 0 bases and V by 5 bases; bases with no gene match: 7. CDR3 length: 16 amino acids. CDR3 nucleotide sequence: TGCGCCAGCAGTTATACAGGGGTTTCAACTAATGAAAAACTGTTTTTT. Translation: CASSYTGVSTNEKLFF.